The 22 T cell receptor beta chains given below trace back to one sample, sequenced in a study of OX40 agonist ivuxolimab in advanced cancers. Measured with immunoSEQ multiplex PCR; TCRdb has only the in-frame clones, and not every one. The data show 60,000 to 80,000 clones, approximately 90% seen once. Sequencing used CD4+ or CD8+ T cells sorted from blood, obtained in a trial of the OX40 agonist ivuxolimab. The source of these receptors is an adult with an advanced solid tumor such as melanoma, head and neck, liver or kidney cancer.

V gene TRBV25-1 combines with J gene TRBJ2-2; 7 bases are a match to TRBD2. This CDR3 is 13 amino acids long. CDR1 and CDR2 from the germline V gene are MGHDK and SYGVNS. The V and J ends lost 8 bases and 6 bases, in that order; junction bases with no gene match: 6. This chain's CDR3 is CASGLGGAGELFF. DNA of the CDR3: TGTGCCAGCGGCCTGGGGGGGGCCGGGGAGCTGTTTTTT. Full variable domain (remainder filled in from reference TRBV25-1 and TRBJ2-2): EADIYQTPRYLVIGTGKKITLECSQTMGHDKMYWYQQDPGMELHLIHYSYGVNSTEKGDLSSESTVSRIRTEHFPLTLESARPSHTSQYLCASGLGGAGELFFGEGSRLTVL.

V usage is TRBV11-3 and J usage is TRBJ2-6, with a tentative D call TRBD1 (5 bases). Trimming cost V 1 base and J 2 bases, with 6 bases left between them. The CDR3 covers 15 residues. The V gene's germline CDR1 is SGHNT and CDR2 YENEEA. CDR3: CASSLAGTGANVLTF. The CDR3 bases are TGTGCCAGCAGCTTAGCAGGGACTGGGGCCAACGTCCTGACTTTC.

The rearrangement uses TRBV5-4 and TRBJ2-3; 7 positions agree with TRBD2. Germline values: CDR1 SGHNT, CDR2 YYREEE (reference sequence). With V trimmed by 4 bases and J by 5 bases, 7 bases remained unmatched. This CDR3 has 14 amino acids. The CDR3 is CASSPGGTKDTQYF. The CDR3 bases are TGTGCCAGCAGCCCGGGCGGGACTAAAGATACGCAGTATTTT.

This chain connects TRBV27 to TRBJ2-1, with unresolved D. CDR3 length equals 19 residues. Trimming removed 3 bases from V and 4 bases from J, with 25 bases in between. CDR1 and CDR2 from the germline V gene are MNHEY and SMNVEV (reference sequence). CDR3 in amino acids: CASSFLDASDRTAYNEQFF. The CDR3 region has the DNA TGTGCCAGCAGTTTCCTCGATGCCTCCGATAGGACGGCTTACAATGAGCAGTTCTTC.

This chain connects TRBV10-3 to TRBJ1-5; TRBD1 matches 7 bases. After removal of 5 bases from V and 6 bases from J, the junction contained 7 bases not matched to a gene. In germline, CDR1 is ENHRY, CDR2 SYGVKD. The CDR3 contains 14 residues. The CDR3 here is CAISIRQGGQPQHF. CDR3 DNA: TGTGCCATCAGTATACGACAGGGAGGTCAGCCCCAGCATTTT.

The chain combines TRBV28 with TRBJ1-2; the match to TRBD1 covers 7 bases. The CDR3 loop spans 19 amino acids. The trim removed 2 bases at V and 0 bases at J, leaving 15 bases unmatched. Germline CDR1 and CDR2: MDHEN and SYDVKM. Here the CDR3 reads CASSLNPLGTAYSNYGYTF. The CDR3 DNA is TGTGCCAGCAGTTTAAATCCCCTGGGGACAGCTTACTCTAACTATGGCTACACCTTC.

V and J are TRBV11-1 and TRBJ2-2, with 7 bases lining up with TRBD1. Germline V CDR1 and CDR2: SGHAT, FQDESV (reference sequence). V was pared by 8 bases and J by 4 bases, with 10 bases of the junction left unmatched. The CDR3 totals 15 residues. CDR3 protein: CASRNDRVTTGELFF. CDR3 DNA: TGTGCCAGCCGTAACGACAGGGTTACCACCGGGGAGCTGTTTTTT.

J is TRBJ1-5 and V is TRBV19; D not resolved. V dropped 4 bases and J dropped 4 bases, with 8 bases sitting between them. The length of the CDR3 is 13 residues. CDR1 and CDR2 (germline): LNHDA, SQIVND (reference sequence). This chain's CDR3 is CASSTDRNQPQHF. CDR3 bases: TGTGCCAGTAGTACCGACCGGAATCAGCCCCAGCATTTT.

CDR3 sequence: CASSSKTGGSYNSPLHF. The DNA for the CDR3 is TGTGCCAGCAGCTCAAAGACAGGGGGCTCTTATAATTCACCCCTCCACTTT. The chain uses TRBV7-9 and TRBJ1-6; 10 positions agree with TRBD1. With 4 bases clipped from V and 4 bases from J, the junction kept 7 bases outside the gene matches. Per the germline V gene, CDR1 is SEHNR and CDR2 is FQNEAQ (reference sequence). There are 17 residues in the CDR3. Filled out from reference TRBV7-9 and TRBJ1-6, the complete variable domain reads DTGVSQNPRHKITKRGQNVTFRCDPISEHNRLYWYRQTLGQGPEFLTYFQNEAQLEKSRLLSDRFSAERPKGSFSTLEIQRTEQGDSAMYLCASSSKTGGSYNSPLHFGNGTRLTVT.

This sequence joins TRBV4-2 and TRBJ1-2; D uncertain. Germline CDR1 LGHNA, CDR2 YNFKEQ. V was cut by 5 bases and J by 5 bases, with 15 bases left in between. This CDR3 has 14 residues. The CDR3 loop is CASSESAALYGYTF. The CDR3 DNA reads as TGTGCCAGCAGCGAAAGCGCAGCCTTATATGGCTACACCTTC.

The chain couples TRBV5-1 to TRBJ1-1, with 7 bases fitting TRBD1. Per germline, CDR1 SGHRS and CDR2 YFSETQ. Trimming at V came to 3 bases and at J to 0 bases, leaving 8 bases not matched to a gene. The CDR3 is made up of 16 amino acids. CDR3 coding DNA: TGCGCCAGCAGCTGGAACCCGGGACAGTTGAACACTGAAGCTTTCTTT. Translation gives CASSWNPGQLNTEAFF.

The chain uses TRBV28 and TRBJ2-2; 13 nucleotides line up with TRBD2. Trimming cost V 5 bases and J 0 bases; bases outside gene matches: 6. The CDR3 is 18 residues long. Germline values: CDR1 MDHEN, CDR2 SYDVKM. The DNA for the CDR3 is TGTGCCAGCAGTCCAGGACTAGCGGGGGAAGCGAACACCGGGGAGCTGTTTTTT. Translation: CASSPGLAGEANTGELFF.

The chain combines TRBV7-9 with TRBJ1-4, with D possibly matching TRBD1 (5 bases). V gave up 4 bases and J gave up 8 bases, with 20 bases separating them. The CDR3 is 16 residues long. In germline, CDR1 is SEHNR, CDR2 FQNEAQ (reference sequence). In DNA, the CDR3 is TGTGCCAGCAGCTCTGGGCTGGCAGGGTTGGGGGAAAAACTGTTTTTT. Protein: CASSSGLAGLGEKLFF.

This rearrangement joins TRBV5-1 to TRBJ2-3; D is ambiguous. From germline, CDR1 is SGHRS and CDR2 YFSETQ. CDR3 size: 14 residues. V lost 0 bases and J 0 bases, leaving 5 bases between the germline ends. The CDR3 DNA reads TGCGCCAGCAGCTTGGGAGGCAGCACAGATACGCAGTATTTT. Translated: CASSLGGSTDTQYF.

The chain employs TRBV18 and TRBJ1-5; D gene unclear. The germline V and J ends were trimmed by 1 base and 3 bases, with 10 bases remaining between them. The CDR3 length is 15 residues. In germline, CDR1 is KGHSH, CDR2 LQKENI. DNA of the CDR3: TGTGCCAGCTCACCACGTTCGAACCCCAATCAGCCCCAGCATTTT. This sequence encodes CASSPRSNPNQPQHF.

This chain links TRBV4-3 with TRBJ1-4; a possible D gene is TRBD1 (6 bases). Germline lookup yields CDR1 LGHNA and CDR2 YSLEER. With 0 bases removed from V and 6 bases from J, the gap between germline ends came to 14 bases. This CDR3 is built from 16 residues. CDR3 sequence: CASSQDWGQSHEKLFF. CDR3 nucleotides: TGCGCCAGCAGCCAAGATTGGGGACAAAGCCATGAAAAACTGTTTTTT.

The rearrangement links TRBV29-1 to TRBJ2-7; tentatively, D is TRBD1 or TRBD2 (5 bases each). Trimming took off 7 bases at V and 3 bases at J, with 16 bases between the two ends. The CDR3 consists of 13 residues. Looked up from germline, CDR1 is SQVTM and CDR2 is ANQGSEA. The chain's CDR3 is CSAGGGQGYEQYF. For the CDR3, the DNA is TGCAGCGCAGGTGGGGGTCAGGGCTACGAGCAGTACTTC.

J is TRBJ2-7 and V is TRBV6-5; D not resolved. V was shortened by 7 bases and J by 3 bases, with 13 bases between the two germline ends. Germline loops: CDR1 MNHEY, CDR2 SVGAGI. This CDR3 is built from 13 residues. CDR3 nucleotides: TGTGCCAGCACCAACTCCCGCGGCTACGAGCAGTACTTC. Amino acids: CASTNSRGYEQYF.

The sample holds a few counts of this clone. V and J are TRBV7-9 and TRBJ2-2, with D possibly being TRBD1 (5 bases). This CDR3 has 15 amino acids. The V gene lost 7 bases and the J gene lost 1 base, with 13 bases spanning the gap. The germline CDR1 and CDR2 sequences are SEHNR and FQNEAQ (reference sequence). CDR3 DNA: TGTGCCAGCATGACGTTACAGGAGAACACCGGGGAGCTGTTTTTT. This sequence encodes CASMTLQENTGELFF.

The V gene is TRBV5-1, the J gene TRBJ1-3, with 9 bases fitting TRBD1. J lost 3 bases, V lost 6 bases, and 10 bases had no gene match. The germline CDR1 and CDR2 sequences are SGHRS and YFSETQ. This CDR3 contains 16 residues. This CDR3 is CASTPSGQGLGNTIYF. CDR3 in DNA: TGCGCCAGCACACCATCGGGACAGGGACTTGGAAACACCATATATTTT.

In this sample, this clone turned up once. CDR3 DNA sequence: TGTGCCAGCAGCCTTAACGGGCAGGGGCCTCTCCGGGCGCAAGTTGGTGGCTACACCTTC. Protein: CASSLNGQGPLRAQVGGYTF. The chain uses TRBV12-1 and TRBJ1-2; TRBD1 is taken as the D call from the table, unchecked against the DNA. TRBV12-1 is marked as a pseudogene. The CDR3 runs to 20 residues.

V gene TRBV7-8 combines with J gene TRBJ2-5; 8 nucleotides align to TRBD2. The CDR3 runs to 16 residues. From germline, CDR1 is SGHVS and CDR2 FQNEAQ. After removal of 1 base from V and 4 bases from J, the junction contained 8 bases not matched to a gene. CDR3 amino acids: CASSLEGRGGRETQYF. CDR3 in DNA: TGTGCCAGCAGCTTAGAAGGCCGGGGGGGAAGAGAGACCCAGTACTTC.